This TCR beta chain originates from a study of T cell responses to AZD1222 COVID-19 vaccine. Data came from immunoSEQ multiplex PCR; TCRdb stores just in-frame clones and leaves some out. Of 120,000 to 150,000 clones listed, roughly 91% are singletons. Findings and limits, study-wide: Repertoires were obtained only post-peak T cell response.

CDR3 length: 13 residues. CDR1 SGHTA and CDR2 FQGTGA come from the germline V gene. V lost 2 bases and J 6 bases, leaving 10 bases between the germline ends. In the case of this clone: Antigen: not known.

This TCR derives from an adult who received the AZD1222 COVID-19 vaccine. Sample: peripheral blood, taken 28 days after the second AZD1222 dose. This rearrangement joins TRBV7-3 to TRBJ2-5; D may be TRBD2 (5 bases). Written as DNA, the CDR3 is TGTGCCAGCAGCTTAGACTATCAACAGACCCAGTACTTC. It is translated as CASSLDYQQTQYF. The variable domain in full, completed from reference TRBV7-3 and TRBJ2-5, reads GAGVSQTPSNKVTEKGKYVELRCDPISGHTALYWYRQSLGQGPEFLIYFQGTGAADDSGLPNDRFFAVRPEGSVSTLKIQRTERGDSAVYLCASSLDYQQTQYFGPGTRLLVL.